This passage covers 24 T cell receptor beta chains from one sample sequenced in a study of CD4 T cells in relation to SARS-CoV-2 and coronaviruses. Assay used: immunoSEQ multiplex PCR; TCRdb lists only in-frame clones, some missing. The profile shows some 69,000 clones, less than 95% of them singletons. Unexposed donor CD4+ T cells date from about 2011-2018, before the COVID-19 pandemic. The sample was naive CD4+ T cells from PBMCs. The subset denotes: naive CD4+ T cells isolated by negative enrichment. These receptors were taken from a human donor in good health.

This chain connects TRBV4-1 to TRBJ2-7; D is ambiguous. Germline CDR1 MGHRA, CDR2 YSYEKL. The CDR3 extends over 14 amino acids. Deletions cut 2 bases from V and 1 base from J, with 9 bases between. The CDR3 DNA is TGCGCCAGCAGCCAATGGACGGAATCCTACGAGCAGTACTTC. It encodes CASSQWTESYEQYF.

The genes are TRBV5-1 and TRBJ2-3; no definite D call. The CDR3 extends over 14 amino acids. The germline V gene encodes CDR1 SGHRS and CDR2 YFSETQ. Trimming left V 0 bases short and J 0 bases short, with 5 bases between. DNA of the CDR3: TGCGCCAGCAGCTTGGGTACTAGCACAGATACGCAGTATTTT. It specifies CASSLGTSTDTQYF.

The DNA for the CDR3 is TGTGCCAGTAGCGACCGGGACAGCCGTATCGCAACTAATGAAAAACTGTTTTTT. Protein: CASSDRDSRIATNEKLFF. The chain is built from TRBV19 and TRBJ1-4; 7 nucleotides match TRBD1. The CDR3 consists of 18 residues. Germline V gene sequence: CDR1 LNHDA, CDR2 SQIVND (reference sequence). V shed 6 bases, J shed 0 bases, and the junction held 13 bases outside the gene matches.

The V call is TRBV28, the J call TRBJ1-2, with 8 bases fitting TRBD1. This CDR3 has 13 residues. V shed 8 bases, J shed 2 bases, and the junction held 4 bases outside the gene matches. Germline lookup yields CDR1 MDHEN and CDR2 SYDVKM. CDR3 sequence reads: CASRGQGNYGYTF. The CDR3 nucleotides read TGTGCCAGCCGAGGACAGGGAAACTATGGCTACACCTTC.

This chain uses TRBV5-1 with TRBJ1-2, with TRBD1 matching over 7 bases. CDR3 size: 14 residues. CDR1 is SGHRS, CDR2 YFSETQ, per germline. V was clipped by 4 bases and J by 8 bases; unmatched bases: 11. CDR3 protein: CASSPGRGPGGYTF. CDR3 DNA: TGCGCCAGCAGCCCCGGGAGGGGGCCTGGCGGCTACACCTTC.

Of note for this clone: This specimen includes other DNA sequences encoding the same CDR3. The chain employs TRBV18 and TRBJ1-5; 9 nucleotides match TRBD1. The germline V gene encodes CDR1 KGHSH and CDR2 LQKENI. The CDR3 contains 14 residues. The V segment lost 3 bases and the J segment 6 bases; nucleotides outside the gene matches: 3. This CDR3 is CASSPGQGSQPQHF. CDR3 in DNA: TGTGCCAGCTCACCGGGACAGGGATCTCAGCCCCAGCATTTT.

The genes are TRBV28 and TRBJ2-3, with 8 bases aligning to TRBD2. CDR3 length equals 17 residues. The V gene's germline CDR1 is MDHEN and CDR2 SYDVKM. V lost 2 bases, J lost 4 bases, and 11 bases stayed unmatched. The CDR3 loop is CASSLGFAAGDADTQYF. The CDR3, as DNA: TGTGCCAGCAGTTTAGGTTTTGCAGCGGGAGACGCAGATACGCAGTATTTT.

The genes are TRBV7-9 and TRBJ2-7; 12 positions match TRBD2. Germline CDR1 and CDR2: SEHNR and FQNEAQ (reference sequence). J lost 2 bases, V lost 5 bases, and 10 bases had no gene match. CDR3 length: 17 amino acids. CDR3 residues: CASSLQWSSGRAYEQYF. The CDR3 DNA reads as TGTGCCAGCAGCCTCCAGTGGTCTAGCGGGAGGGCCTACGAGCAGTACTTC.

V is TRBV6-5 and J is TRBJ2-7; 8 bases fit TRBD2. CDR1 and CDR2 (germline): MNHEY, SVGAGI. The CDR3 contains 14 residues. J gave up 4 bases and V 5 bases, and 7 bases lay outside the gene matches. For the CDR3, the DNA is TGTGCCAGCAGTAACATCGGGGGGGGATACGAGCAGTACTTC. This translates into CASSNIGGGYEQYF.

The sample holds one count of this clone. The CDR3 DNA reads as TGTGCCAGCAGTTTAGGGGGCAGGGCTGAAGCTTTCTTT. This encodes CASSLGGRAEAFF. J is TRBJ1-1 and V is TRBV12-3 or TRBV12-4; D perhaps matches TRBD1 (5 bases). Deletions cut 1 base from V and 6 bases from J, with 9 bases between. This CDR3 is 13 amino acids long.

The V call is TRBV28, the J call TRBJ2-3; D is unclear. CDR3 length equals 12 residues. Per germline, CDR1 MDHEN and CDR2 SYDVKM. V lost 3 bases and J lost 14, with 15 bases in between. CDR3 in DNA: TGTGCCAGCAGTTTTCGTGGAAGGTCGGTGTATTTT. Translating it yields CASSFRGRSVYF.

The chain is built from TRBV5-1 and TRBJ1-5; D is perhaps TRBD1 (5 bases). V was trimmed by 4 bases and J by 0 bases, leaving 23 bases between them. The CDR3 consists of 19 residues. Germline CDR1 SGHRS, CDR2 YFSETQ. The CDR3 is CASSRNFEGYTNSNQPQHF. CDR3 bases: TGCGCCAGCAGCCGCAATTTTGAGGGGTATACTAATAGCAATCAGCCCCAGCATTTT.

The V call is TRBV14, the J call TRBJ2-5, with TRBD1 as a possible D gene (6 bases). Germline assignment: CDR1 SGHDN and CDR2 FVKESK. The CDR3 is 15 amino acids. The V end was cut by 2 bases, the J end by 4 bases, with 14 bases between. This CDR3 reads CASSQTRGLRETQYF. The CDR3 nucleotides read TGTGCCAGCAGCCAAACCAGGGGTTTACGAGAGACCCAGTACTTC.

The CDR3 loop is CASSQAMGISGNTIYF. In nucleotides, the CDR3 is TGTGCCAGCAGCCAAGCTATGGGGATCTCTGGAAACACCATATATTTT. V and J are TRBV3-1 (or the pseudogene TRBV3-2) and TRBJ1-3; D call uncertain. This CDR3 has 16 residues. The V end was cut by 1 base, the J end by 0 bases, with 10 bases between. CDR1 is LGHDT and CDR2 is YNNKEL in the germline V gene (reference sequence).

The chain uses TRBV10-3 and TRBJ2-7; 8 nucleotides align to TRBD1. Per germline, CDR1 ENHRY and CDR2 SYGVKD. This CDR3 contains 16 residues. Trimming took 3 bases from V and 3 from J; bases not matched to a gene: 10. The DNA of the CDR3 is TGTGCCATCAGTGACAGCAACAGGGGGGCAGGCTACGAGCAGTACTTC. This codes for CAISDSNRGAGYEQYF.

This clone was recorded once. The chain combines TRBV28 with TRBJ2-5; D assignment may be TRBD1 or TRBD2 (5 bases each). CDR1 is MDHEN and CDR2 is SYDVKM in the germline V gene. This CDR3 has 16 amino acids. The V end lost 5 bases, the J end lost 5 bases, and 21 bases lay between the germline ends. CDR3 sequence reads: CASSISYSGGRETQYF. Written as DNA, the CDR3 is TGTGCCAGCAGTATCTCCTACAGTGGGGGTAGGGAGACCCAGTACTTC.

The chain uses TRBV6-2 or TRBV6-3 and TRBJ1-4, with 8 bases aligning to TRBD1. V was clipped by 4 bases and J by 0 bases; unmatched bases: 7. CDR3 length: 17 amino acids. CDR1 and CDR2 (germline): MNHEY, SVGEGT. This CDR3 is CASSSWDRSATNEKLFF. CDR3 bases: TGTGCCAGCAGTTCTTGGGACAGGAGTGCAACTAATGAAAAACTGTTTTTT.

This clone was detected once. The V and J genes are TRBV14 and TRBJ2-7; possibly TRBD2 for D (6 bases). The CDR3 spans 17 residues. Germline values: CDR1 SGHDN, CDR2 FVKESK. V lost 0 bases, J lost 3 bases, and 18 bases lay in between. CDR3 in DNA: TGTGCCAGCAGCCAAGAGAAAAGGAGGGCGGGGTACTACGAGCAGTACTTC. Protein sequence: CASSQEKRRAGYYEQYF. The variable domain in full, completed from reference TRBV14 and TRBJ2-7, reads EAGVTQFPSHSVIEKGQTVTLRCDPISGHDNLYWYRRVMGKEIKFLLHFVKESKQDESGMPNNRFLAERTGGTYSTLKVQPAELEDSGVYFCASSQEKRRAGYYEQYFGPGTRLTVT.

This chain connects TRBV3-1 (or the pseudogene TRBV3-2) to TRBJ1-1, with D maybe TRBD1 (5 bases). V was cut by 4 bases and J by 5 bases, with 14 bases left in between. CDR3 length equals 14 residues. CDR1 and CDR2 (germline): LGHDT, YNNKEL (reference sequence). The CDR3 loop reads CASSPRGGYTEAFF. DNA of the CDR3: TGTGCCAGCAGCCCGCGGGGGGGATATACTGAAGCTTTCTTT.

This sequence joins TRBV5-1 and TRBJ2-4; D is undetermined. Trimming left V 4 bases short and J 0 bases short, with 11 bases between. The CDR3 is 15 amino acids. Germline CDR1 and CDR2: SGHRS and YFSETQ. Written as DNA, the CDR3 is TGCGCCAGCAGCAAGGACGGATTAGCCAAAAACATTCAGTACTTC. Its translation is CASSKDGLAKNIQYF.

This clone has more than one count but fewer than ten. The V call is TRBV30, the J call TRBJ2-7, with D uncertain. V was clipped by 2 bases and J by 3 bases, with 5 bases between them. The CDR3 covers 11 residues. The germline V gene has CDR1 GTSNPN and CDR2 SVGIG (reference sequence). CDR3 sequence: CAWSSNYEQYF. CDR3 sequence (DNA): TGTGCCTGGAGTTCCAACTACGAGCAGTACTTC.

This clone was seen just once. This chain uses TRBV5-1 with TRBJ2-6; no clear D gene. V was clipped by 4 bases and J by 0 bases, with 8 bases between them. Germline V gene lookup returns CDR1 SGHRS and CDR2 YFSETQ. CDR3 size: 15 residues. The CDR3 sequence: CASSQLPSGANVLTF. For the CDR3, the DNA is TGCGCCAGCAGCCAACTACCCTCTGGGGCCAACGTCCTGACTTTC.

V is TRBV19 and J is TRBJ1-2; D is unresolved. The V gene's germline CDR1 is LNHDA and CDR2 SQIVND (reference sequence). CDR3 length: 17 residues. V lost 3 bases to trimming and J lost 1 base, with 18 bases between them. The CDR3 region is CASSITVSAAVNYGYTF. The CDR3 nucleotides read TGTGCCAGTAGTATTACGGTTTCGGCAGCCGTTAACTATGGCTACACCTTC.

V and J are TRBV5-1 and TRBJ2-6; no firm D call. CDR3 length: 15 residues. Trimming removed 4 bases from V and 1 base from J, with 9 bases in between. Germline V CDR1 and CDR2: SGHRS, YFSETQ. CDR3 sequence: CASSPPRSGANVLTF. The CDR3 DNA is TGCGCCAGCAGCCCCCCCCGATCTGGGGCCAACGTCCTGACTTTC.